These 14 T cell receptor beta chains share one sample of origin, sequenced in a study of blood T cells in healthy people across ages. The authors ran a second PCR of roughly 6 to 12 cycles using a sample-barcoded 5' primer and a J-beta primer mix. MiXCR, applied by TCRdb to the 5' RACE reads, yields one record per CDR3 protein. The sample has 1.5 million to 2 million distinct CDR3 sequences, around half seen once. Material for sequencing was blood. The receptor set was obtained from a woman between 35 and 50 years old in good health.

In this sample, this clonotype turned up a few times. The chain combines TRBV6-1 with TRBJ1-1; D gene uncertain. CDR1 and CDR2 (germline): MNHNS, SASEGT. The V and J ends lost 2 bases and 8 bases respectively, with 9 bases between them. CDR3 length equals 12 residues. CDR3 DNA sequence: TGTGCCAGCAGTGAACCCGGGAGAGAAGCTTTCTTT. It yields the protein CASSEPGREAFF.

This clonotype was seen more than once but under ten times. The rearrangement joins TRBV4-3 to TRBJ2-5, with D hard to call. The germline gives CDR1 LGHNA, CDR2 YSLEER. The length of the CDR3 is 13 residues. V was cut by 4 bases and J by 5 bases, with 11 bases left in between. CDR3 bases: TGCGCCAGCAGCCCGGAACCAAGGGAGACCCAGTACTTC. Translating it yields CASSPEPRETQYF.

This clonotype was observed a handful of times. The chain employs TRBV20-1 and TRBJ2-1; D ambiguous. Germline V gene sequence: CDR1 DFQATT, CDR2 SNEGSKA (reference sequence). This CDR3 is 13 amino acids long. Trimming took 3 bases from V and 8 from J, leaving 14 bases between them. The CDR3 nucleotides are TGCAGTGCTAGTTTCTTTGGCTTACATGAGCAGTTCTTC. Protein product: CSASFFGLHEQFF.

DNA for the CDR3: TGCAGTGCTAGGGCCCAGGGGGGTAAAGAGACCCAGTACTTC. Translation gives CSARAQGGKETQYF. This sequence joins TRBV20-1 and TRBJ2-5; D possibly corresponds to TRBD1 (7 bases). Germline V gives CDR1 DFQATT, CDR2 SNEGSKA (reference sequence). CDR3 length: 14 residues. V shed 3 bases and J shed 3 bases, with 14 bases lying between them.

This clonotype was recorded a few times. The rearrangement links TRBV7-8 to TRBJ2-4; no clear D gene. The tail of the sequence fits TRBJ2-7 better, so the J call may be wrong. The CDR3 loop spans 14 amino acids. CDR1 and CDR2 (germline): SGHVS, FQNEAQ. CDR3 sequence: CASSLFPGPYEQYF. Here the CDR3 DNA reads TGTGCCAGCAGCTTATTCCCAGGACCCTACGAGCAGTACTTC.

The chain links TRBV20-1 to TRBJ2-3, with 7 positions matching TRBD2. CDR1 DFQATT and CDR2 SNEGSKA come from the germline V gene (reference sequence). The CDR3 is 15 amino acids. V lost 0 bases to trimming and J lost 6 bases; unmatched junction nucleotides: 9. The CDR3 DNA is TGCAGTGCTAGAGACCCGGGGAGGGTTATGGATACGCAGTATTTT. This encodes CSARDPGRVMDTQYF.

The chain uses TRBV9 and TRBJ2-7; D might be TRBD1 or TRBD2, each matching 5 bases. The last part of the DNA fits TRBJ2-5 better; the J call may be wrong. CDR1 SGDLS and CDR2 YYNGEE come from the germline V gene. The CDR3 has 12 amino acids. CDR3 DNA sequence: TGTGCCAGCGGCCGGGGCGAAGAGACCCAGTACTTC. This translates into CASGRGEETQYF.

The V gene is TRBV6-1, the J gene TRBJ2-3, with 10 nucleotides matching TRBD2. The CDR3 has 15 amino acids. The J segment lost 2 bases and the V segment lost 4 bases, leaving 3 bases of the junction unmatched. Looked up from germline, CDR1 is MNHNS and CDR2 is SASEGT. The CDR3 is CASSALAGDTDTQYF. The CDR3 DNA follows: TGTGCCAGCAGTGCCCTAGCGGGGGACACAGATACGCAGTATTTT.

The CDR3 here is CASSVVTSDNEQYF. In DNA form, the CDR3 reads TGTGCCAGCAGCGTTGTTACTAGCGACAATGAGCAGTACTTC. V and J are TRBV9 and TRBJ2-1; TRBD2 matches 7 bases. The J call may be in error: the DNA end matches TRBJ2-7 better. Germline loops: CDR1 SGDLS, CDR2 YYNGEE. The CDR3 extends over 14 amino acids.

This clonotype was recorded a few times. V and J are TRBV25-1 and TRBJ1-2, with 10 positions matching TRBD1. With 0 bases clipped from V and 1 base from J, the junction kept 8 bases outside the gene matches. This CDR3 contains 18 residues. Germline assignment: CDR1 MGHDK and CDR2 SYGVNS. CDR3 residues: CASSEYRDRGQGNYGYTF. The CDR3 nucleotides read TGTGCCAGCAGTGAATACCGGGACAGGGGACAGGGTAACTATGGCTACACCTTC.

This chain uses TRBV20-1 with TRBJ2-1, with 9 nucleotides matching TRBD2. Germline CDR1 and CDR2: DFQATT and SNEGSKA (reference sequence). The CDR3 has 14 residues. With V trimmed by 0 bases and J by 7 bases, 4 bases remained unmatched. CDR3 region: CSARDRRGGNEQFF. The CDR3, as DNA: TGCAGTGCTAGAGACCGGCGGGGGGGAAATGAGCAGTTCTTC.

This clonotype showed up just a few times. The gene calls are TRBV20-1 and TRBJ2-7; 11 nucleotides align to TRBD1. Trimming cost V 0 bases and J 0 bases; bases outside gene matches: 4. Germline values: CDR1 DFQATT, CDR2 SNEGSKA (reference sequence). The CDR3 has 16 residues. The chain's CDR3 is CSARDLGQGGSYEQYF. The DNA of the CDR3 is TGCAGTGCTAGAGATTTGGGACAGGGGGGCTCCTACGAGCAGTACTTC.

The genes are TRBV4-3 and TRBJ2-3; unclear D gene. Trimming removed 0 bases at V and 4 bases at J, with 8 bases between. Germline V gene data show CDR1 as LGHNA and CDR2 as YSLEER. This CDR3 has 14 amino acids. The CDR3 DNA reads TGCGCCAGCAGCCAAGAATTCGCCTCAGATACGCAGTATTTT. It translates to CASSQEFASDTQYF.

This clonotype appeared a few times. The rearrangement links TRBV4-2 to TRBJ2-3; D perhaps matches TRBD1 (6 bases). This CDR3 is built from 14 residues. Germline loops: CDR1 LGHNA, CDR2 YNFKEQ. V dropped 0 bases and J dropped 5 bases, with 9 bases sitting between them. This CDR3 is CASSQDLRGDTQYF. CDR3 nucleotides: TGTGCCAGCAGCCAAGATCTCAGGGGAGATACGCAGTATTTT.